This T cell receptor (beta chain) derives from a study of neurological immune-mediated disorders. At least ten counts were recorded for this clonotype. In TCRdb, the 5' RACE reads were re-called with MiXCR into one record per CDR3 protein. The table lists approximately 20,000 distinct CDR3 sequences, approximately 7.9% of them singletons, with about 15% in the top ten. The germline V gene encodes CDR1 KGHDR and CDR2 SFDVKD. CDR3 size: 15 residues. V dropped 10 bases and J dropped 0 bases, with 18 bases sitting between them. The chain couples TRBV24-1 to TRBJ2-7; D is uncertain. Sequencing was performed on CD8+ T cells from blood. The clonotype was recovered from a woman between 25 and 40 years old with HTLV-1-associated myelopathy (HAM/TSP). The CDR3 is CATYARAGISYEQYF. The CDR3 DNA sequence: TGTGCCACTTACGCCCGGGCAGGAATCTCCTACGAGCAGTACTTC.